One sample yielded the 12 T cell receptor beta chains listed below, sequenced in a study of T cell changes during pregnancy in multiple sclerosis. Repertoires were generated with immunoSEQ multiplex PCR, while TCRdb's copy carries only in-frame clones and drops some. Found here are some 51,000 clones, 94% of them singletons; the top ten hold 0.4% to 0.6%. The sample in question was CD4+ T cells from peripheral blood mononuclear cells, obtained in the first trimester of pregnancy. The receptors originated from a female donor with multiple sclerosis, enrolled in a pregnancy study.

The CDR3 bases are TGTGCCAGCAGTTCCCAAGGCCTACGGACAGGAGGGAGGTGGGAGACCCAGTACTTC. This sequence encodes CASSSQGLRTGGRWETQYF. The chain uses TRBV5-6 and TRBJ2-5; perhaps TRBD1 as D (7 bases). The germline gives CDR1 SGHDT, CDR2 YYEEEE. Trimming took 5 bases from V and 5 from J, leaving 31 bases between them. This CDR3 region has 19 residues.

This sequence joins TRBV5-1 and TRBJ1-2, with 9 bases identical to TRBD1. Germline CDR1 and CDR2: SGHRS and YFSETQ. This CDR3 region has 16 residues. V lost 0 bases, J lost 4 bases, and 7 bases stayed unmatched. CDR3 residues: CASSLAWGQGLYGYTF. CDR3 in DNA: TGCGCCAGCAGCTTGGCCTGGGGACAGGGTCTCTATGGCTACACCTTC.

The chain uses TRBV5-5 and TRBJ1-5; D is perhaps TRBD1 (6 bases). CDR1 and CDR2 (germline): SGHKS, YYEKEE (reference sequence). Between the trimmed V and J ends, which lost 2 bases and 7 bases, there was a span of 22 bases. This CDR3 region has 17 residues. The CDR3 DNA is TGTGCCAGCAGCTTTACCCGGGACAATCGATTAACCCAGCCCCAGCATTTT. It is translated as CASSFTRDNRLTQPQHF.

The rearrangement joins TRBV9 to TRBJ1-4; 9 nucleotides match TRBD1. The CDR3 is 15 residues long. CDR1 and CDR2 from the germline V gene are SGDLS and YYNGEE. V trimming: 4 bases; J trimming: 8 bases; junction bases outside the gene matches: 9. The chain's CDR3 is CASSQRGTGYEKLFF. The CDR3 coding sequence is TGTGCCAGCAGCCAAAGAGGGACAGGGTACGAAAAACTGTTTTTT.

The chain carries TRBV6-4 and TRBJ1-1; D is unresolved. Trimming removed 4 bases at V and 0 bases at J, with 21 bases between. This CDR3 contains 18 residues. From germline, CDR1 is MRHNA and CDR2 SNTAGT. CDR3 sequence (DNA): TGTGCCAGCAGTGTAACCTTAATCCCGAACAAAATGAACACTGAAGCTTTCTTT. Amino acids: CASSVTLIPNKMNTEAFF.

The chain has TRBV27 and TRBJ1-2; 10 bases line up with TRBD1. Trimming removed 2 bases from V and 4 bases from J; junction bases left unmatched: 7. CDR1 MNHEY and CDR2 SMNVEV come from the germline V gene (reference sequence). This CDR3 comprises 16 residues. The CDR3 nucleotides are TGTGCCAGCAGTTTAACGGGGACAGGGGCGTTCTATGGCTACACCTTC. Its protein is CASSLTGTGAFYGYTF.

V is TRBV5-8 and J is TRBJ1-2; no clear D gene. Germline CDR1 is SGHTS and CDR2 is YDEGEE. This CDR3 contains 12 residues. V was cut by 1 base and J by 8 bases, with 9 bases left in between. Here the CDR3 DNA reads TGTGCCAGCAGCTTGATGGTTAGCGGCTACACCTTC. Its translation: CASSLMVSGYTF.

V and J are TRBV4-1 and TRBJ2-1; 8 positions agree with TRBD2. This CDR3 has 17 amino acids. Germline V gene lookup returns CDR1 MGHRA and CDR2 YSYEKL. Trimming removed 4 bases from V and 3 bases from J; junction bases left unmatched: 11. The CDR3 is CASSRVQAGANYNEQFF. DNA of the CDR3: TGCGCCAGCAGCCGGGTGCAAGCGGGGGCCAACTACAATGAGCAGTTCTTC.

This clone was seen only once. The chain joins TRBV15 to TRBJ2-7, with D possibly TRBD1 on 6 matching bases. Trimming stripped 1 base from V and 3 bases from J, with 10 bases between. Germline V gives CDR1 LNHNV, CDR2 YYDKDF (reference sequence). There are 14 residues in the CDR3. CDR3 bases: TGTGCCACCAGCAGAGCAGGACAGAACTACGAGCAGTACTTC. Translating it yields CATSRAGQNYEQYF.

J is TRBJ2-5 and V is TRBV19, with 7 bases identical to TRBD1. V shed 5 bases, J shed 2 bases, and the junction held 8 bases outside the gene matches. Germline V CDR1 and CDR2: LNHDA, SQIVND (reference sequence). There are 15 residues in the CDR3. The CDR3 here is CASSETGLEQETQYF. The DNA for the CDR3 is TGTGCCAGTAGTGAGACAGGGCTGGAGCAAGAGACCCAGTACTTC.

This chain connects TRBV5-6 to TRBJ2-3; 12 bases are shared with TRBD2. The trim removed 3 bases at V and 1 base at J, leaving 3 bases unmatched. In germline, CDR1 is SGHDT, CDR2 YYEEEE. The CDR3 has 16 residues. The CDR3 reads CASSWGLAGRTDTQYF. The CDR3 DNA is TGTGCCAGCAGCTGGGGACTAGCGGGTCGCACAGATACGCAGTATTTT. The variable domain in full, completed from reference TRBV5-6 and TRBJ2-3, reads DAGVTQSPTHLIKTRGQQVTLRCSPKSGHDTVSWYQQALGQGPQFIFQYYEEEERQRGNFPDRFSGHQFPNYSSELNVNALLLGDSALYLCASSWGLAGRTDTQYFGPGTRLTVL.

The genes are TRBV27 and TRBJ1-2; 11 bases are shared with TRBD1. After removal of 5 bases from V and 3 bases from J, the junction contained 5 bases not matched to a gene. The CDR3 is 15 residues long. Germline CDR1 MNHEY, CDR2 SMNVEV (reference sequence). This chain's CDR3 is CASSNGDRGDYGYTF. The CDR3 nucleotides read TGTGCCAGCAGTAACGGGGACAGGGGGGACTATGGCTACACCTTC.